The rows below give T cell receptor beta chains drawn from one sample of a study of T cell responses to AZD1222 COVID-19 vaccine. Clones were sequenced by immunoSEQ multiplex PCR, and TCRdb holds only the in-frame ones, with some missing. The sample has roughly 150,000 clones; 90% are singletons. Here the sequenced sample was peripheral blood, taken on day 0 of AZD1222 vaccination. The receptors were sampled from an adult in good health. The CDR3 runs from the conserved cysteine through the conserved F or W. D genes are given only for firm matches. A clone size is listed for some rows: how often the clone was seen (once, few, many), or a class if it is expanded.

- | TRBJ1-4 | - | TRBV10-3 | CATSPRGGEATEKLFF | TGTGCCACTTCGCCGAGGGGGGGCGAGGCCACCGAAAAACTGTTTTTT
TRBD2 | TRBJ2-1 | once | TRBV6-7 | CASSTGTSGYNEQFF | TGTGCCAGCAGCACCGGGACTAGCGGATACAATGAGCAGTTCTTC
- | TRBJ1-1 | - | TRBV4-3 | CASSQDPGGFGGRGTEAFF | TGCGCCAGCAGCCAAGATCCCGGAGGGTTCGGGGGGCGCGGTACTGAAGCTTTCTTT
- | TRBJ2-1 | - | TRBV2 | CASSDSPRGDEQFF | TGTGCCAGCAGTGATAGTCCCCGGGGCGATGAGCAGTTCTTC
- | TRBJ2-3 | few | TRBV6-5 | CASRTDTQYF | TGTGCCAGCAGGACAGATACGCAGTATTTT
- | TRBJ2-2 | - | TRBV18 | CASSPGTANTGELFF | TGTGCCAGCTCACCCGGGACCGCGAACACCGGGGAGCTGTTTTTT
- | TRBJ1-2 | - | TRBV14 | CASSPLPGTTYGYTF | TGTGCCAGCAGCCCTCTACCCGGGACTACCTATGGCTACACCTTC
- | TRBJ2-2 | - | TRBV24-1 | CATMSSQSNTGELFF | TGTGCCACCATGTCCTCCCAATCGAACACCGGGGAGCTGTTTTTT
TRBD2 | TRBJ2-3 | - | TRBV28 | CASSPSFGAGVRDTQYF | TGTGCCAGCAGTCCCTCATTCGGAGCGGGAGTAAGAGATACGCAGTATTTT
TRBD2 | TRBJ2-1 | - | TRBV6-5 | CASSLTSVNYNEQFF | TGTGCCAGCAGTCTTACTAGCGTAAACTACAATGAGCAGTTCTTC
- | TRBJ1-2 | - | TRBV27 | CASSFIGDYGYTF | TGTGCCAGCAGTTTCATAGGGGACTATGGCTACACCTTC
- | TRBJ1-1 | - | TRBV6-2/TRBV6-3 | CASSSPIPLNTEAFF | TGTGCCAGCAGTTCACCCATCCCGTTGAACACTGAAGCTTTCTTT
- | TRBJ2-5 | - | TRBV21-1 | CASSKEGLVSIQETQYF | TGTGCCAGCAGCAAAGAGGGACTAGTGAGTATTCAAGAGACCCAGTACTTC
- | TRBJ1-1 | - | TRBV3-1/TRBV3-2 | CASSQGGFRDTEAFF | TGTGCCAGCAGCCAAGGAGGATTCAGGGACACTGAAGCTTTCTTT
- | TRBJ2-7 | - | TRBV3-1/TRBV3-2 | CASSQDPYGTVSYEQYF | TGTGCCAGCAGCCAAGACCCTTACGGGACGGTCTCCTACGAGCAGTACTTC
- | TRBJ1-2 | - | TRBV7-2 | CASSGDATGYTF | TGTGCCAGCAGCGGTGACGCGACTGGCTACACCTTC